This T cell receptor beta chain originates from a study of T cells after yellow fever vaccination. TCRdb reanalysed the 5' RACE reads using MiXCR and keeps one entry per CDR3 protein. Of roughly 99,000 distinct CDR3 sequences listed, approximately 5.5% are singletons. Of note for this clonotype: The antigen remains undetermined.

Study-level results: A large majority of primary-vaccination clones showed up again after the booster (approximately 96% CD4, roughly 88% CD8).

The length of the CDR3 is 14 residues. V lost 0 bases and J lost 2, with 11 bases in between. Germline V gives CDR1 DFQATT, CDR2 SNEGSKA (reference sequence). The rearrangement uses TRBV20-1 and TRBJ2-7; either TRBD1 or TRBD2 may supply D (5 bases each). The source of this sequence is a man aged 18 to 29 who received the YFV17D yellow fever vaccine. This material consisted of CD8+ T cells sorted from PBMCs, taken 10 days after the yellow fever booster vaccination. The DNA for the CDR3 is TGCAGTGCTAGAGATTTGAGGGGCCCCTACGAGCAGTACTTC. It specifies CSARDLRGPYEQYF.